This T cell receptor (beta chain) was observed in a study of T cells after yellow fever vaccination. Study-wide results and limits: The booster response re-showed most primary clones: 96% CD4, about 89% CD8.

The table lists this clonotype with a few counts. Its antigen is currently unknown. 5'RACE template switching produced TCR cDNA carrying a universal primer site and UMIs. MiXCR, run by TCRdb on the 5' RACE reads, gives a single entry per CDR3 protein. In the table there are a few hundred thousand distinct CDR3 sequences, 6.8% of which are singletons. This TCR was recovered from a young man who received the YFV17D yellow fever vaccine. Sequencing was performed on PBMCs, taken approximately 47 days after the first yellow fever vaccination.

Written as DNA, the CDR3 is TGCGCCAGCAGCCAAGATCCTAATGGAGTGGATACGCAGTATTTT. Translated: CASSQDPNGVDTQYF. The J gene is TRBJ2-3, the V gene TRBV4-3; D is ambiguous. The CDR3 consists of 15 residues. Per germline, CDR1 LGHNA and CDR2 YSLEER. Trimming removed 0 bases at V and 6 bases at J, with 13 bases between.